The entry below describes one T cell receptor (beta chain). Other DNA sequences in the sample encode the same CDR3. The CDR3 has 13 amino acids. Per germline, CDR1 SNHLY and CDR2 FYNNEI. V was trimmed by 3 bases and J by 5 bases, leaving 8 bases between them. These data originate in a study of blood T cell repertoires in COVID-19. Background on the study: Collection of acute and convalescent COVID-19 samples took place in the United States, Italy and Spain. Sources were T cells, B-cell-depleted T cells, or PBMCs; the material itself was cDNA or gDNA.

As processed by the authors: By means of reference gene primer amplification, nucleated cell counts were estimated. Sequencing used immunoSEQ multiplex PCR; TCRdb keeps in-frame clones, though not all of them. V and J calls and clone size follow that table, whereas D and trimming were derived from the DNA. The repertoire holds some 250,000 clones, with about 85% as singletons. The receptor's source is a man between 60 and 75 years old who had recovered from COVID-19. The sequencing input was peripheral blood. The chain carries TRBV2 and TRBJ1-5; D remains unclear. This CDR3 reads CASSEGRYQPQHF. The CDR3 DNA follows: TGTGCCAGCAGTGAGGGCCGATATCAGCCCCAGCATTTT.